This T cell receptor (beta chain) originates from a study of blood T cell repertoires in COVID-19. The overall study: Italy, Spain and the United States were the sources of the convalescent and acute COVID-19 samples. T cells, B-cell-depleted T cells, or PBMCs supplied cDNA or gDNA.

Authors' analysis steps: Using reference gene primer amplification, nucleated cell counts were estimated. Clones were read by immunoSEQ multiplex PCR, and TCRdb kept only the in-frame ones, dropping some. V, J and clone size are taken as reported in that table, and D and trimming were inferred from the DNA itself. Here the sample spans 58,000 or so clones, roughly 74% being singletons. This clone was seen ten or more times. Germline CDR1 reads LNHDA; CDR2 reads SQIVND (reference sequence). This CDR3 contains 16 residues. Deletions cut 0 bases from V and 0 bases from J, with 11 bases between. This sequence joins TRBV19 and TRBJ1-2; maybe TRBD1 (6 bases). This receptor was identified in an elderly woman with acute or convalescent COVID-19. Sequences were obtained from peripheral blood. CDR3 amino acids: CASSIDWTAANYGYTF. The CDR3 DNA reads TGTGCCAGTAGTATAGATTGGACAGCAGCTAACTATGGCTACACCTTC. Filled out from reference TRBV19 and TRBJ1-2, the complete variable domain reads DGGITQSPKYLFRKEGQNVTLSCEQNLNHDAMYWYRQDPGQGLRLIYYSQIVNDFQKGDIAEGYSVSREKKESFPLTVTSAQKNPTAFYLCASSIDWTAANYGYTFGSGTRLTVV.